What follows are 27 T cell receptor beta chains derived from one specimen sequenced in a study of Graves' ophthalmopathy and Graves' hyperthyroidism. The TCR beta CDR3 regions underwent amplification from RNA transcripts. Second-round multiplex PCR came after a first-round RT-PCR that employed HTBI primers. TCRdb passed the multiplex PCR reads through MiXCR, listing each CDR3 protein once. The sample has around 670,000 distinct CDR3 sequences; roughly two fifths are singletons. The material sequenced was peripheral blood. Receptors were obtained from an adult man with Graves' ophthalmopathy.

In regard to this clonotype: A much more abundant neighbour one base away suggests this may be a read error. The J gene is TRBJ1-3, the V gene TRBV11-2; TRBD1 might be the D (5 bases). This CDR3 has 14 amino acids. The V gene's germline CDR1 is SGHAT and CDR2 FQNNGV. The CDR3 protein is CASSAGVAGNAIYF. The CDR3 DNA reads TGTGCCAGCAGCGCGGGGGTAGCTGGAAACGCCATATATTTT.

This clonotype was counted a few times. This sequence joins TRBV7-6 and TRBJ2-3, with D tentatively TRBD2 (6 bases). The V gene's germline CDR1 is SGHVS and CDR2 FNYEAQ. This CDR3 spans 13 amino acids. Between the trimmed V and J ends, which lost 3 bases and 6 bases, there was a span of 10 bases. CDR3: CASSFLARDTQYF. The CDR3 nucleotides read TGTGCCAGCAGCTTCCTAGCGCGGGATACGCAGTATTTT.

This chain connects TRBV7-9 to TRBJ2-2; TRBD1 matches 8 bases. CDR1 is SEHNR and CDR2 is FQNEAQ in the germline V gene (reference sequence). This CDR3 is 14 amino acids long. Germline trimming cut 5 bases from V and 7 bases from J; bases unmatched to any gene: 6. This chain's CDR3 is CASSRPGGFGELFF. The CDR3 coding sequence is TGTGCCAGCAGCCGACCAGGGGGCTTCGGGGAGCTGTTTTTT.

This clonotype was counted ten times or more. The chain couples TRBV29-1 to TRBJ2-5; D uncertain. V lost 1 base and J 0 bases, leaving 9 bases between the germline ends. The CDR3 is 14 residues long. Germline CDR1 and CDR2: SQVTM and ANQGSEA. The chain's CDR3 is CSVEANLDQETQYF. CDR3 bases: TGCAGCGTTGAAGCCAACCTGGACCAAGAGACCCAGTACTTC.

CDR3 sequence (DNA): TGCGCCAGCAGCCGGGACCACTACGAGCAGTACTTC. This translates into CASSRDHYEQYF. The chain combines TRBV5-1 with TRBJ2-7; D possibly matches TRBD1 or TRBD2 (5 bases each). This CDR3 comprises 12 residues. Germline V gene data show CDR1 as SGHRS and CDR2 as YFSETQ. Trimming removed 4 bases from V and 3 bases from J, with 8 bases in between.

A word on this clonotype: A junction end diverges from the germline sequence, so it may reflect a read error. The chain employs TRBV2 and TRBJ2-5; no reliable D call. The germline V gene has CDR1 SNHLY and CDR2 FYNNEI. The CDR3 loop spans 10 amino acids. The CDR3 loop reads CASAAEAQYF. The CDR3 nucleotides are TGTGCCAGCGCGGCAGAGGCCCAGTACTTC.

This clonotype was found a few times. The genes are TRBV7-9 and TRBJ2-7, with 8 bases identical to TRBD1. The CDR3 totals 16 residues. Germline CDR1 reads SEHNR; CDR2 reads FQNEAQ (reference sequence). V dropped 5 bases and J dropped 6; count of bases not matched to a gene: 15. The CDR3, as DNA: TGTGCCAGCAGCCAAGAAAAACGAGGACAGGGCTTCGAGCAGTACTTC. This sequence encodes CASSQEKRGQGFEQYF.

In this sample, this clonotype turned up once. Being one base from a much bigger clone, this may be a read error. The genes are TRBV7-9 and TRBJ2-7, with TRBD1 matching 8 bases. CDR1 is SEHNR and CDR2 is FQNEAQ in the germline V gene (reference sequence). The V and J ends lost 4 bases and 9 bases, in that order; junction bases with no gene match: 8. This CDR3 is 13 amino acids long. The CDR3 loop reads CASSSDGQGLQYF. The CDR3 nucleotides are TGTGCCAGCAGCTCAGACGGACAGGGCCTGCAGTACTTC.

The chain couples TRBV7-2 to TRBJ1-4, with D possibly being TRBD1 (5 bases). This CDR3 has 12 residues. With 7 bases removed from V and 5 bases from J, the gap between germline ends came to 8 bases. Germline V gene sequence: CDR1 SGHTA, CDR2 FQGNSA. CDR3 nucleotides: TGTGCCAGCAAGGAGGGGAATGAAAAACTGTTTTTT. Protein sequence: CASKEGNEKLFF.

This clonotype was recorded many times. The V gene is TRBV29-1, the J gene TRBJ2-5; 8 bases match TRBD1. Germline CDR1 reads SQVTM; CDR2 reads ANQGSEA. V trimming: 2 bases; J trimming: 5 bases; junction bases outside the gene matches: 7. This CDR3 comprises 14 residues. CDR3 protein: CSVESGQGFETQYF. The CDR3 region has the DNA TGCAGCGTTGAATCTGGACAGGGTTTTGAGACCCAGTACTTC.

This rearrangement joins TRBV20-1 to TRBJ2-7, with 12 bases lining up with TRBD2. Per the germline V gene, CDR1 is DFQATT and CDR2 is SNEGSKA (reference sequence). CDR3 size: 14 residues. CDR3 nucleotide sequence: TGCAGCGCGGGGCTAGCGGGGGGGCACTACGAGCAGTACTTC. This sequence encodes CSAGLAGGHYEQYF.

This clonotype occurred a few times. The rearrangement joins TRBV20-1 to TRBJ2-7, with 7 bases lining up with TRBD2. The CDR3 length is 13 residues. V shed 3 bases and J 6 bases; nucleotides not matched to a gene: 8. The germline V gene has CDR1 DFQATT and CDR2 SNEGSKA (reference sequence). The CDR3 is CSARIRLAGEQYF. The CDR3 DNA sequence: TGCAGTGCTAGGATCCGACTAGCTGGCGAGCAGTACTTC.

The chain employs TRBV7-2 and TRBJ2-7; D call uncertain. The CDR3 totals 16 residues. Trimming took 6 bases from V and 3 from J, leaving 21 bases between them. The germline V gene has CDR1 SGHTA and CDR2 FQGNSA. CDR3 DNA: TGTGCCAGCAGTTACTCGCCCCCCTCTTGGGGCTACGAGCAGTACTTC. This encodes CASSYSPPSWGYEQYF.

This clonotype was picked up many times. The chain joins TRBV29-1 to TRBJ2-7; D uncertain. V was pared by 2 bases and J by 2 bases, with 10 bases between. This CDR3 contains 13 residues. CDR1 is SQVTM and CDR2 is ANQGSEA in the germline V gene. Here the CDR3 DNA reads TGCAGCGTTGAAATTGTGGCAACCTACGAGCAGTACTTC. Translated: CSVEIVATYEQYF.

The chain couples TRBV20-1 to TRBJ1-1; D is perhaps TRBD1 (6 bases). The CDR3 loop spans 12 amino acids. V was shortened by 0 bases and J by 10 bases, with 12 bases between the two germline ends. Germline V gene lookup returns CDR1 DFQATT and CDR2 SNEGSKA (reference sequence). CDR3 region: CSARETGEGAFF. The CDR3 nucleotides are TGCAGTGCTAGAGAGACAGGTGAAGGAGCTTTCTTT.

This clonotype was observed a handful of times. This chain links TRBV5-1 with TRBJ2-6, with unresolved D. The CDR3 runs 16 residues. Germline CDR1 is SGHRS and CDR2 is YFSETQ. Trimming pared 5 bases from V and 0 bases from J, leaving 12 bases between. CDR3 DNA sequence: TGCGCCAGCAGGTGGATACGTAGCTCTGGGGCCAACGTCCTGACTTTC. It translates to CASRWIRSSGANVLTF.

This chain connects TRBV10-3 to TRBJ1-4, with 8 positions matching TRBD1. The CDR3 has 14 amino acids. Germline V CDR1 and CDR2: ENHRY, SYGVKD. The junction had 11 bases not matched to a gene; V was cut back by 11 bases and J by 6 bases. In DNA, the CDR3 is TGTGCCGCTCGGAAGGACAGGGCCTATGAAAAACTGTTTTTT. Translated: CAARKDRAYEKLFF.

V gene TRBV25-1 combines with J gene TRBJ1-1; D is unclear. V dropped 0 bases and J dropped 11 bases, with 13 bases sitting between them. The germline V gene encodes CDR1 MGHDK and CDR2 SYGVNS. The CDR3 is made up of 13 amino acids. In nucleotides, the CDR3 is TGTGCCAGCAGTGAATATCTAGGCCGCAAGGCTTTCTTT. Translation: CASSEYLGRKAFF.

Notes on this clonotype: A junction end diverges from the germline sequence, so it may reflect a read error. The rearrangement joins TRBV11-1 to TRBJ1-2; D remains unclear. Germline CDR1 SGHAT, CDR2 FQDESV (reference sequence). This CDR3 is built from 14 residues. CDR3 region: CASSLGEANYDYTF. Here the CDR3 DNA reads TGTGCCAGCAGCTTAGGGGAAGCGAACTATGACTACACCTTC. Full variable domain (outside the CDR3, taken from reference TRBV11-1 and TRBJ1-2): EAEVAQSPRYKITEKSQAVAFWCDPISGHATLYWYRQILGQGPELLVQFQDESVVDDSQLPKDRFSAERLKGVDSTLKIQPAELGDSAMYLCASSLGEANYDYTFGSGTRLTVV.

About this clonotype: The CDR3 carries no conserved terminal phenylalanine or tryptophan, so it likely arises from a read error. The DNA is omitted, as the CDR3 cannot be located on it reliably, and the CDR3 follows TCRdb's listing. This CDR3 reads CASRSGTGSL. V usage is TRBV2 and J usage is TRBJ1-6; the table's D call, TRBD1, has no DNA check behind it. CDR1 and CDR2 (germline): SNHLY, FYNNEI. The CDR3 spans 10 amino acids, including both terminal residues.

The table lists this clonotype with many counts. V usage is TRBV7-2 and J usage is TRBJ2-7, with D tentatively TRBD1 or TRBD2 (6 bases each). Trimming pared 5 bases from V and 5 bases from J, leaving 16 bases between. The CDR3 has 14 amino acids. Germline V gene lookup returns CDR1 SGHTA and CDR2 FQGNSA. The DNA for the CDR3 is TGTGCCAGCAGCCGCCGGGGGCGGGTTGACGAGCAGTACTTC. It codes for CASSRRGRVDEQYF.

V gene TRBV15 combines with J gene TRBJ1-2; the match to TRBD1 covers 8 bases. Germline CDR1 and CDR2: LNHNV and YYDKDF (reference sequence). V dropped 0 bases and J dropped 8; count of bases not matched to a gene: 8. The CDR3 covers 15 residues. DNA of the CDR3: TGTGCCACCAGCAGAGATCGTTTGAGGACAGGGGGCTACACCTTC. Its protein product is CATSRDRLRTGGYTF.

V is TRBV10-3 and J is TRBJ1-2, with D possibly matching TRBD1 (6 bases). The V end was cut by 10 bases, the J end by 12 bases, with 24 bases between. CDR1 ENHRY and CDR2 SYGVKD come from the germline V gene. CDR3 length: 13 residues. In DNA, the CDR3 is TGTGCCAGCAGCTCGATGACAGGCTCTGGAAACACCTTC. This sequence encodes CASSSMTGSGNTF.

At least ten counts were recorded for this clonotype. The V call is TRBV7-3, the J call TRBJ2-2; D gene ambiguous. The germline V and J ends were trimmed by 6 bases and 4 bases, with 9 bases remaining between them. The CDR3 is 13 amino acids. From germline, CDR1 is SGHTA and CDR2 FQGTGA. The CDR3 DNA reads TGTGCCAGCAGTATGGATGGCACCGGGGAGCTGTTTTTT. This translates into CASSMDGTGELFF.

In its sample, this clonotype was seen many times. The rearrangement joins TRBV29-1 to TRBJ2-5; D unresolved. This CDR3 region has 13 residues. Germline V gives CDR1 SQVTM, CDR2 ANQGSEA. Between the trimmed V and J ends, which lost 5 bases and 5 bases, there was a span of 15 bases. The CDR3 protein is CSVLQGVFETQYF. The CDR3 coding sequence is TGCAGCGTTCTTCAAGGAGTTTTCGAGACCCAGTACTTC.

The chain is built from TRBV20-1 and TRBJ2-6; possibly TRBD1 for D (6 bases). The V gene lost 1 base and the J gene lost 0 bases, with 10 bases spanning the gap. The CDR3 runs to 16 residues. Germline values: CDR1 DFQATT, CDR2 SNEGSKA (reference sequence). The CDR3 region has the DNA TGCAGTGCTAGAGTTTACAGGGCCTCTGGGGCCAACGTCCTGACTTTC. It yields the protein CSARVYRASGANVLTF.

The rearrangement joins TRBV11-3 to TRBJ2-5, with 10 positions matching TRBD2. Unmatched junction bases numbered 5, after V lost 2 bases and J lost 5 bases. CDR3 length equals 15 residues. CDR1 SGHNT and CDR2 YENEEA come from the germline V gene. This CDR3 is CASSLTAGGPETQYF. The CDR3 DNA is TGTGCCAGCAGCTTAACAGCGGGAGGGCCGGAGACCCAGTACTTC.